Listed below are T cell receptor beta chains from one sample, sequenced in a study of monozygotic twins with inflammatory bowel disease. TCRdb re-called the 5' RACE reads; one entry per CDR3 protein, DNA not given. This sample carries roughly 100,000 distinct CDR3 sequences, with 1.9% going to the ten biggest clones. Source material: blood. The source is a human donor with ulcerative colitis or Crohn's disease, or a healthy co-twin of an affected twin (not recorded which). Both conserved end residues are part of each CDR3.

V: TRBV19
J: TRBJ1-1
CDR3: CASSITQSGMGSEAFF

V: TRBV10-3
J: TRBJ2-1
CDR3: CAISPSHGSYNEQFF

V: TRBV3-1
J: TRBJ2-2
CDR3: CASSRGRKGTGELFF

V: TRBV5-4
J: TRBJ2-1
CDR3: CASSITPTSYNEQFF

V: TRBV7-2
J: TRBJ2-7
CDR3: CASSLGFRYEQYF

V: TRBV7-8
J: TRBJ2-1
CDR3: CASRLRNEQFF

V: TRBV12-3/TRBV12-4
J: TRBJ2-3
CDR3: CASSRQTDTQYF

V: TRBV27
J: TRBJ2-5
CDR3: CASSYRGPSLKQETQYF

V: TRBV7-9
J: TRBJ2-1
CDR3: CASSLSGVGKQFF

V: TRBV7-9
J: TRBJ2-3
CDR3: CASSSPRSLGSTDTQYF

V: TRBV10-3
J: TRBJ1-6
CDR3: CAIRGTGGNSPLHF

V: TRBV5-1
J: TRBJ2-4
CDR3: CASSPGQSWSKNIQYF

V: TRBV12-3/TRBV12-4
J: TRBJ2-5
CDR3: CASSYFWTSEETQYF

V: TRBV4-2
J: TRBJ2-7
CDR3: CASGRDSRSYEQYF

V: TRBV7-2
J: TRBJ2-2
CDR3: CASSRQPTGELFF

V: TRBV20-1
J: TRBJ1-5
CDR3: CSASGEQPQHF

V: TRBV18
J: TRBJ2-3
CDR3: CASSQMLDTQYF

V: TRBV5-1
J: TRBJ1-1
CDR3: CASSPVTANTEAFF

V: TRBV20-1
J: TRBJ2-2
CDR3: CSARDGTGISGELFF

V: TRBV7-6
J: TRBJ2-1
CDR3: CASSLSERGGYNEQFF

V: TRBV29-1
J: TRBJ2-3
CDR3: CSVEWQLRDTQYF

V: TRBV7-8
J: TRBJ2-5
CDR3: CASSLDKGISETQYF

V: TRBV5-1
J: TRBJ1-3
CDR3: CASSGGSNQRSGNTIYF

V: TRBV7-9
J: TRBJ1-1
CDR3: CASSSLGRPNTEAFF

V: TRBV12-3/TRBV12-4
J: TRBJ2-1
CDR3: CASSPTDEQFF

V: TRBV11-2
J: TRBJ1-4
CDR3: CASSLGRGQGFGIGKLFF

V: TRBV20-1
J: TRBJ2-7
CDR3: CSARAPLAGDYEQYF

V: TRBV12-3/TRBV12-4
J: TRBJ1-1
CDR3: CASSRQLNTEAFF

V: TRBV4-3
J: TRBJ2-7
CDR3: CASSQDDGTKYEQYF

V: TRBV7-2
J: TRBJ2-2
CDR3: CASSTLRATSGRARNTGELFF

V: TRBV11-3
J: TRBJ2-2
CDR3: CASSPRQYTGELFF

V: TRBV25-1
J: TRBJ2-4
CDR3: CASSKDRAANIQYF

V: TRBV20-1
J: TRBJ1-5
CDR3: CSASGQGAGNQPQHF

V: TRBV7-2
J: TRBJ1-1
CDR3: CASSLVWSNTEAFF

V: TRBV30
J: TRBJ1-2
CDR3: CAWSRDRRRGGYTF

V: TRBV5-1
J: TRBJ2-5
CDR3: CASSLLAGAQETQYF

V: TRBV7-8
J: TRBJ1-4
CDR3: CASSFTRDFGTNEKLFF

V: TRBV19
J: TRBJ2-1
CDR3: CASSIHRTGRNEQFF

V: TRBV25-1
J: TRBJ2-4
CDR3: CASSSPGGVAKNIQYF

V: TRBV18
J: TRBJ1-5
CDR3: CASSPHSNQPQHF

V: TRBV12-3/TRBV12-4
J: TRBJ1-5
CDR3: CASSQRTGAGAQHF

V: TRBV4-3
J: TRBJ1-4
CDR3: CASSHQGFGEKLFF

V: TRBV20-1
J: TRBJ2-1
CDR3: CSAGDPGQGNNEQFF

V: TRBV5-1
J: TRBJ2-2
CDR3: CASSQRDIDTGELFF

V: TRBV15
J: TRBJ2-7
CDR3: CATSRTGLTYEQYF

V: TRBV5-1
J: TRBJ1-2
CDR3: CASSLVDSTNYGYTF

V: TRBV6-4
J: TRBJ2-2
CDR3: CASSAGTDTGELFF

V: TRBV13
J: TRBJ2-3
CDR3: CASSSGKRDTQYF

V: TRBV9
J: TRBJ2-5
CDR3: CASSVDRGRGVETQYF

V: TRBV20-1
J: TRBJ2-7
CDR3: CSASLSEGLYEQYF

V: TRBV18
J: TRBJ1-3
CDR3: CASSRGQPSGNTIYF

V: TRBV20-1
J: TRBJ1-1
CDR3: CSAPLSSEAFF

V: TRBV20-1
J: TRBJ2-1
CDR3: CSARASGAARVNEQFF

V: TRBV5-1
J: TRBJ2-1
CDR3: CASSYDRTGHEQFF

V: TRBV4-3
J: TRBJ2-2
CDR3: CASSQDRGPMWELFF

V: TRBV6-1
J: TRBJ2-2
CDR3: CASRRLELGAGNTGELFF

V: TRBV7-2
J: TRBJ2-5
CDR3: CASSLQLGVQETQYF

V: TRBV7-9
J: TRBJ1-5
CDR3: CASSSQNQPQHF